These 32 T cell receptor beta chains were sequenced from one sample in a study of T-cell reconstitution after alpha-beta-depleted transplantation in children. Molecular barcoding with unique molecular identifiers was used for the TCRbeta library. TCRdb processed the PCR reads anew with MiXCR; each CDR3 protein has one entry. The sample has hundreds of thousands of distinct CDR3 sequences, roughly a tenth seen once. This specimen consisted of PBMCs, obtained before TCRalphabeta/CD19-depleted stem cell transplant. These receptors originate from a boy younger than two with acute myeloid leukemia, due to receive a stem cell transplant.

This clonotype appeared many times. In nucleotides, the CDR3 is TGTGCCAGCAGCCAAGATGTAGTGACGGCAGGGAACACCGGGGAGCTGTTTTTT. As protein: CASSQDVVTAGNTGELFF. The chain has TRBV4-2 and TRBJ2-2; D is unclear. This CDR3 contains 18 residues. Germline V gene lookup returns CDR1 LGHNA and CDR2 YNFKEQ. With 0 bases removed from V and 1 base from J, the gap between germline ends came to 15 bases.

The sample holds many counts of this clonotype. V gene TRBV12-3 or TRBV12-4 combines with J gene TRBJ1-4; D perhaps matches TRBD1 (5 bases). V was shortened by 2 bases and J by 7 bases, with 5 bases between the two germline ends. The CDR3 totals 12 residues. The CDR3 DNA is TGTGCCAGCAGTTTACAGGGTGAAAAACTGTTTTTT. Its protein product is CASSLQGEKLFF.

Many counts were recorded for this clonotype. The rearrangement joins TRBV7-2 to TRBJ1-5; no clear D. The CDR3 has 14 residues. The germline CDR1 and CDR2 sequences are SGHTA and FQGNSA. Trimming took off 6 bases at V and 1 base at J, with 10 bases between the two ends. CDR3 bases: TGTGCCAGCAGTTCGGGATTGAGCAATCAGCCCCAGCATTTT. Protein: CASSSGLSNQPQHF.

This clonotype showed up many times. This chain joins TRBV4-2 and TRBJ2-1; 8 positions agree with TRBD2. The trim removed 2 bases at V and 8 bases at J, leaving 11 bases unmatched. Per germline, CDR1 LGHNA and CDR2 YNFKEQ. CDR3 length: 16 amino acids. The CDR3 DNA sequence: TGTGCCAGCAGCCAATCCCGGAGCGGGAGTTTCCATGAGCAGTTCTTC. Protein product: CASSQSRSGSFHEQFF.

This clonotype was observed many times. V usage is TRBV11-2 and J usage is TRBJ2-7; D unresolved. CDR3 length: 15 residues. Per germline, CDR1 SGHAT and CDR2 FQNNGV. V was cut by 8 bases and J by 0 bases, with 17 bases left in between. CDR3 DNA: TGTGCCAGCTTCGGACGAACGGGCCTCTCCTACGAGCAGTACTTC. It specifies CASFGRTGLSYEQYF.

This clonotype was seen at least ten times. The chain links TRBV5-1 to TRBJ1-6; possible D gene TRBD1, 5 bases. The CDR3 totals 16 residues. Germline V gives CDR1 SGHRS, CDR2 YFSETQ. Between the trimmed V and J ends, which lost 4 bases and 7 bases, there was a span of 18 bases. The CDR3 sequence is CASSNRDEISNSPLHF. The CDR3 region has the DNA TGCGCCAGCAGCAACCGGGACGAGATTTCCAATTCACCCCTCCACTTT. Full variable domain (outside the CDR3, taken from reference TRBV5-1 and TRBJ1-6): KAGVTQTPRYLIKTRGQQVTLSCSPISGHRSVSWYQQTPGQGLQFLFEYFSETQRNKGNFPGRFSGRQFSNSRSEMNVSTLELGDSALYLCASSNRDEISNSPLHFGNGTRLTVT.

This clonotype was found many times. The CDR3 ends on some other residue instead of the conserved phenylalanine or tryptophan, so this is likely a read error. No DNA is shown, since the ends of the CDR3 on it are uncertain; the CDR3 is the one TCRdb lists. This chain links TRBV7-9 with TRBJ2-1; TRBD2, the table's D call, lacks a check against the DNA. The CDR3 is 13 residues long, counting both termini. The germline V gene encodes CDR1 SEHNR and CDR2 FQNEAQ (reference sequence). CDR3 loop: CASSLTRSLAIQL.

This clonotype was seen ten or more times. This chain connects TRBV6-5 to TRBJ2-7, with a possible D match to TRBD2 (6 bases). Looked up from germline, CDR1 is MNHEY and CDR2 is SVGAGI. This CDR3 is built from 14 residues. V was trimmed by 11 bases and J by 3 bases, leaving 20 bases between them. The CDR3 here is CASRSSGGVYEQYF. CDR3 DNA: TGTGCCTCTAGGTCCTCTGGCGGGGTCTACGAGCAGTACTTC.

At least ten counts were recorded for this clonotype. This chain joins TRBV6-1 and TRBJ2-7; 8 positions match TRBD1. V gave up 5 bases and J gave up 1 base; unmatched junction bases: 4. Germline CDR1 reads MNHNS; CDR2 reads SASEGT. CDR3 length equals 14 residues. CDR3 sequence: CASSRGQGSYEQYF. CDR3 bases: TGTGCCAGCAGTCGCGGACAGGGATCCTACGAGCAGTACTTC.

At least ten counts were recorded for this clonotype. V is TRBV6-1 and J is TRBJ1-5, with D hard to call. Germline V lookup: CDR1 MNHNS, CDR2 SASEGT. CDR3 length: 13 residues. V gave up 2 bases and J gave up 9 bases, with 11 bases separating them. CDR3 sequence: CASSERSSRPQHF. The CDR3 DNA reads as TGTGCCAGCAGTGAAAGGTCTTCGCGGCCCCAGCATTTT.

V usage is TRBV12-3 or TRBV12-4 and J usage is TRBJ2-1, with D unclear. Between the trimmed V and J ends, which lost 1 base and 5 bases, there was a span of 6 bases. The CDR3 loop spans 13 amino acids. In DNA form, the CDR3 reads TGTGCCAGCAGTTTAGGGGGTCACAATGAGCAGTTCTTC. It is translated as CASSLGGHNEQFF.

The table lists this clonotype with many counts. One end of the junction varies from germline; a read error may be responsible. The genes are TRBV27 and TRBJ2-4, with D possibly being TRBD1 (6 bases). The CDR3 has 18 residues. Germline CDR1 and CDR2: MNHEY and SMNVEV (reference sequence). Here the CDR3 DNA reads TGTGCCAGCAGTCTATCTGGACAGACTTATCTAGCCAAAAACATTCAGTACTTC. Protein product: CASSLSGQTYLAKNIQYF.

V gene TRBV5-1 combines with J gene TRBJ1-4, with a possible D match to TRBD1 (5 bases). V dropped 5 bases and J dropped 4 bases, with 12 bases sitting between them. In germline, CDR1 is SGHRS, CDR2 YFSETQ. This CDR3 comprises 14 residues. CDR3 loop: CASSRDGFNEKLFF. CDR3 sequence (DNA): TGCGCCAGCAGTCGGGACGGTTTTAATGAAAAACTGTTTTTT.

Of note for this clonotype: A much larger clone sits a single nucleotide away, making a read error possible. The chain uses TRBV11-2 and TRBJ2-7, with TRBD2 identical over 7 bases. Germline V CDR1 and CDR2: SGHAT, FQNNGV. This CDR3 contains 15 residues. The DNA of the CDR3 is TGTGCCAGCAGATTAGTAGTAAGCGGGACCTACGAGCAGTACTTC. Encoded protein: CASRLVVSGTYEQYF.

This clonotype was seen many times. The V and J genes are TRBV4-3 and TRBJ1-6; no definite D call. CDR1 is LGHNA, CDR2 YSLEER, per germline. The CDR3 is 17 amino acids. V lost 0 bases to trimming and J lost 0 bases, with 9 bases between them. The chain's CDR3 is CASSQDLRSSYNSPLHF. CDR3 in DNA: TGCGCCAGCAGCCAAGATTTGCGGAGCTCCTATAATTCACCCCTCCACTTT.

This clonotype was detected only a few times. The chain recombines TRBV20-1 with TRBJ1-6; D call uncertain. Trimming removed 5 bases at V and 10 bases at J, with 12 bases between. The germline V gene encodes CDR1 DFQATT and CDR2 SNEGSKA (reference sequence). This CDR3 region has 12 residues. The CDR3 nucleotides are TGCAGTGCTTATGCAGAGGTCTCACCCCTCCACTTT. It specifies CSAYAEVSPLHF.

This rearrangement joins TRBV7-8 to TRBJ2-7; 7 nucleotides line up with TRBD2. V lost 4 bases and J lost 2; bases outside the gene matches: 11. This CDR3 contains 16 residues. From germline, CDR1 is SGHVS and CDR2 FQNEAQ. The CDR3 is CASSSRRGVETYEQYF. The CDR3 DNA reads TGTGCCAGCAGCTCCCGCCGGGGGGTAGAAACCTACGAGCAGTACTTC.

This clonotype was picked up many times. The rearrangement uses TRBV11-2 and TRBJ1-6; D gene unclear. The CDR3 spans 13 residues. V lost 1 base, J lost 8 bases, and 6 bases lay in between. The germline V gene encodes CDR1 SGHAT and CDR2 FQNNGV. CDR3 nucleotides: TGTGCCAGCAGCTTAGCGGCTTATTCACCCCTCCACTTT. It codes for CASSLAAYSPLHF.

This clonotype showed up many times. The V and J genes are TRBV7-3 and TRBJ2-3; TRBD1 matches 7 bases. From germline, CDR1 is SGHTA and CDR2 FQGTGA. This CDR3 has 17 residues. V shed 3 bases, J shed 0 bases, and the junction held 9 bases outside the gene matches. The CDR3 is CASSFSIQGPSTDTQYF. The CDR3 coding sequence is TGTGCCAGCAGCTTCTCTATACAGGGGCCAAGCACAGATACGCAGTATTTT.

This clonotype was observed at least ten times. The genes are TRBV6-2 or TRBV6-3 and TRBJ2-3; unclear D gene. Germline CDR1 is MNHEY and CDR2 is SVGEGT. Deletions cut 2 bases from V and 4 bases from J, with 1 base between. This CDR3 contains 11 residues. This chain's CDR3 is CASSYPDTQYF. DNA for the CDR3: TGTGCCAGCAGTTACCCAGATACGCAGTATTTT.

This rearrangement joins TRBV5-1 to TRBJ2-1, with TRBD2 matching over 7 bases. Germline V gene lookup returns CDR1 SGHRS and CDR2 YFSETQ. The CDR3 has 15 residues. Trimming cost V 1 base and J 7 bases; bases outside gene matches: 8. As DNA, the CDR3 is TGCGCCAGCAGCTTGAGCGGGACCCTTGGGAATGAGCAGTTCTTC. Protein sequence: CASSLSGTLGNEQFF.

The table lists this clonotype with a few counts. This rearrangement joins TRBV12-3 or TRBV12-4 to TRBJ1-6; 10 bases fit TRBD1. V lost 2 bases and J lost 9; bases outside the gene matches: 13. The CDR3 sequence is 18 residues long. CDR3 loop: CASSLFTGRDRGTSPLHF. Here the CDR3 DNA reads TGTGCCAGCAGTTTATTTACGGGCCGGGACAGGGGAACTTCACCCCTCCACTTT.

Details on this clonotype: This may stem from a read error, because a much larger clone lies one nucleotide away. The rearrangement links TRBV28 to TRBJ2-1; D remains unclear. CDR3 size: 10 residues. The V gene's germline CDR1 is MDHEN and CDR2 SYDVKM. Here the CDR3 reads CASTLYEQFF. In DNA, the CDR3 is TGTGCCAGCACTTTATATGAGCAGTTCTTC. Looking up the rest from reference TRBV28 and TRBJ2-1 gives the full variable domain: DVKVTQSSRYLVKRTGEKVFLECVQDMDHENMFWYRQDPGLGLRLIYFSYDVKMKEKGDIPEGYSVSREKKERFSLILESASTNQTSMYLCASTLYEQFFGPGTRLTVL.

At least ten counts were recorded for this clonotype. This chain links TRBV5-1 with TRBJ2-1; 10 bases match TRBD2. Germline CDR1 reads SGHRS; CDR2 reads YFSETQ. The CDR3 extends over 14 amino acids. V was clipped by 4 bases and J by 7 bases; unmatched bases: 5. CDR3 bases: TGCGCCAGCAGCCCTCAAGCGGGAGGGAATGAGCAGTTCTTC. It translates to CASSPQAGGNEQFF.

This clonotype was seen ten or more times. Here the CDR3 DNA reads TGTGCCAGCCTCAGGGTCGCCAGGCCCCCAGAGACCCAGTACTTC. Its protein product is CASLRVARPPETQYF. J is TRBJ2-5 and V is TRBV28; TRBD1 might be the D (5 bases). The ends were cut back, 8 bases at V and 4 bases at J, with 20 bases in the middle. CDR1 MDHEN and CDR2 SYDVKM come from the germline V gene. The CDR3 totals 15 residues. The variable domain in full, with the rest retrieved from reference TRBV28 and TRBJ2-5, is DVKVTQSSRYLVKRTGEKVFLECVQDMDHENMFWYRQDPGLGLRLIYFSYDVKMKEKGDIPEGYSVSREKKERFSLILESASTNQTSMYLCASLRVARPPETQYFGPGTRLLVL.

This clonotype was seen repeatedly, ten times or more. The V call is TRBV25-1, the J call TRBJ2-1; D unresolved. The germline V gene encodes CDR1 MGHDK and CDR2 SYGVNS. Trimming stripped 10 bases from V and 1 base from J, with 11 bases between. This CDR3 spans 13 amino acids. CDR3 protein: CATRPESYNEQFF. CDR3 DNA: TGTGCCACCCGACCCGAATCCTACAATGAGCAGTTCTTC.

This clonotype was seen at least ten times. This sequence joins TRBV9 and TRBJ2-4; unclear D gene. CDR3 size: 15 residues. In germline, CDR1 is SGDLS, CDR2 YYNGEE. With 0 bases removed from V and 0 bases from J, the gap between germline ends came to 7 bases. The CDR3 loop is CASSVDPIAKNIQYF. The CDR3, as DNA: TGTGCCAGCAGCGTAGACCCTATAGCCAAAAACATTCAGTACTTC.

V is TRBV6-5 and J is TRBJ1-4; D uncertain. Germline lookup yields CDR1 MNHEY and CDR2 SVGAGI. CDR3 length: 16 amino acids. Trimming cost V 1 base and J 10 bases, with 19 bases left between them. The CDR3 protein is CASSYFLGGQTGKLFF. In nucleotides, the CDR3 is TGTGCCAGCAGTTACTTTCTGGGCGGTCAAACGGGAAAACTGTTTTTT.

This clonotype was detected many times. This chain joins TRBV2 and TRBJ2-4; 7 bases agree with TRBD2. Unmatched junction bases numbered 4, after V lost 6 bases and J lost 2 bases. The CDR3 is 14 residues long. CDR1 and CDR2 from the germline V gene are SNHLY and FYNNEI. The CDR3 here is CASRGRDSKNIQYF. The CDR3 coding sequence is TGTGCCAGCAGGGGGAGGGATTCCAAAAACATTCAGTACTTC.

At least ten counts were recorded for this clonotype. The genes are TRBV29-1 and TRBJ2-5; D may match TRBD1 or TRBD2 (5 bases each). The ends were cut back, 1 base at V and 10 bases at J, with 10 bases in the middle. CDR3 length: 11 amino acids. CDR1 is SQVTM and CDR2 is ANQGSEA in the germline V gene. The CDR3 DNA reads as TGCAGCGTTGAAGTATTGAGGGGCCAGTACTTC. Translating gives CSVEVLRGQYF.

This clonotype was recorded many times. The V gene is TRBV11-2, the J gene TRBJ2-5; 11 nucleotides line up with TRBD2. The CDR3 sequence is 16 residues long. With V trimmed by 5 bases and J by 4 bases, 9 bases remained unmatched. Germline CDR1 SGHAT, CDR2 FQNNGV. The CDR3 nucleotides are TGTGCCAGCAGCGCGATACTAGCGGGAGTGGGAGAGACCCAGTACTTC. Translation: CASSAILAGVGETQYF.

This clonotype appeared many times. Its ends do not fully match the called genes, so a read error is possible. The chain combines TRBV4-3 with TRBJ1-6, with D hard to call. CDR3 length equals 15 residues. The germline V gene encodes CDR1 LGHNA and CDR2 YSLEER. The CDR3 DNA follows: TGCGCCAGCAGCCAAGATATCTCCTTTAATTCACCCCTCCACTTT. Translated: CASSQDISFNSPLHF.